A single sample gave rise to the 3 T cell receptor beta chains below, sequenced in a study of regulatory T cells in long-lasting Graves disease. iRepertoire HTBI primers and Arm-PCR of CDR3 regions built TCR beta libraries. Via MiXCR, TCRdb re-called the multiplex PCR reads, giving one row per CDR3 protein. Among approximately 350,000 distinct CDR3 sequences listed, 12% were seen once. Time point here: newly diagnosed GD, antithyroid drugs for less than 3 months. With RNA extracted from PBMCs as input, the TCR library was made. This sample was shared with a second study, whose subject was T cells in Graves' hyperthyroidism and ophthalmopathy.

The specimen was peripheral blood mononuclear cells (PBMCs), collected at new diagnosis, from a patient treated with antithyroid drugs. These receptors were taken from a woman younger than 30 with Graves disease.

The sample holds many counts of this clonotype. This chain connects TRBV20-1 to TRBJ1-5; TRBD1 matches 9 bases. From germline, CDR1 is DFQATT and CDR2 SNEGSKA (reference sequence). The CDR3 loop spans 17 amino acids. The V segment lost 6 bases and the J segment 3 bases; nucleotides outside the gene matches: 15. As DNA, the CDR3 is TGCAGTGCCCCTCCCCACCCCCGGGACAGGGTCAATCAGCCCCAGCATTTT. Translating gives CSAPPHPRDRVNQPQHF.

In the case of this clonotype: A much larger clone sits a single nucleotide away, making a read error possible. The chain combines TRBV30 with TRBJ1-2; no definite D call. This CDR3 spans 12 amino acids. The germline V gene encodes CDR1 GTSNPN and CDR2 SVGIG (reference sequence). In DNA, the CDR3 is TGTGTCCAAGTGGCCGGGGTCTATGGCTACACCTTC. This encodes CVQVAGVYGYTF.

At least ten counts were recorded for this clonotype. The chain recombines TRBV24-1 with TRBJ2-7, with a weak D call TRBD2 (6 bases). The CDR3 extends over 18 amino acids. CDR1 is KGHDR and CDR2 is SFDVKD in the germline V gene. Trimming removed 9 bases from V and 1 base from J, with 27 bases in between. This CDR3 is CATAPLSVGGERSYEQYV. CDR3 sequence (DNA): TGTGCCACCGCGCCCCTCTCCGTCGGAGGGGAGAGGTCCTACGAGCAGTACGTC.